These 6 T cell receptor beta chains were sequenced from one sample in a study of cytomegalovirus exposure and HLA in healthy donors. In the PCR, 60 Vbeta and 13 Jbeta primers were used. Profiled with immunoSEQ multiplex PCR; TCRdb holds only in-frame clones, not every one. The table records 150,000 to 160,000 clones, about 80% of them present only once. Sequenced input: PBMCs. The receptors shown here come from a man aged 25-45 years in good health and CMV-seropositive.

This chain joins TRBV11-2 and TRBJ1-4; 8 bases are shared with TRBD1. Per germline, CDR1 SGHAT and CDR2 FQNNGV. Trimming removed 5 bases from V and 8 bases from J; junction bases left unmatched: 7. The CDR3 is 14 residues long. The CDR3 bases are TGTGCCAGCAGCCCTAGGACAGGGATAGAAAAACTGTTTTTT. Amino acids: CASSPRTGIEKLFF.

The rearrangement joins TRBV7-9 to TRBJ2-5; a possible D gene is TRBD2 (6 bases). CDR3 length: 15 amino acids. CDR1 and CDR2 (germline): SEHNR, FQNEAQ (reference sequence). Between the trimmed V and J ends, which lost 0 bases and 2 bases, there was a span of 10 bases. The CDR3, as DNA: TGTGCCAGCAGCTTAGCGTTTCGGGGGCAAGAGACCCAGTACTTC. This translates into CASSLAFRGQETQYF.

The chain carries TRBV2 and TRBJ2-2; TRBD1 matches at 9 bases. The junction had 3 bases not matched to a gene; V was cut back by 9 bases and J by 1 base. The CDR3 sequence is 14 residues long. Germline CDR1 reads SNHLY; CDR2 reads FYNNEI. CDR3 sequence (DNA): TGTGCCAGTAGGGACAGGGTGAACACCGGGGAGCTGTTTTTT. This gives the protein CASRDRVNTGELFF. The whole variable domain, remainder taken from reference TRBV2 and TRBJ2-2, is EPEVTQTPSHQVTQMGQEVILRCVPISNHLYFYWYRQILGQKVEFLVSFYNNEISEKSEIFDDQFSVERPDGSNFTLKIRSTKLEDSAMYFCASRDRVNTGELFFGEGSRLTVL.

DNA of the CDR3: TGCGCCAGCAGCTTGGAACACGCGGTCTCCTACAATGAGCAGTTCTTC. It specifies CASSLEHAVSYNEQFF. V is TRBV5-1 and J is TRBJ2-1; unclear D gene. Between the trimmed V and J ends, which lost 0 bases and 0 bases, there was a span of 10 bases. The CDR3 runs 16 residues. CDR1 is SGHRS and CDR2 is YFSETQ in the germline V gene.

This rearrangement joins TRBV4-2 to TRBJ2-3; the match to TRBD2 covers 8 bases. The V gene's germline CDR1 is LGHNA and CDR2 YNFKEQ. Trimming at V came to 0 bases and at J to 8 bases, leaving 10 bases not matched to a gene. This CDR3 spans 16 amino acids. This CDR3 reads CASSQDVGGRLGTQYF. CDR3 coding DNA: TGTGCCAGCAGCCAAGATGTGGGCGGGAGGTTAGGTACGCAGTATTTT.

The V gene is TRBV5-6, the J gene TRBJ2-2; tentatively, D is TRBD2 (6 bases). Trimming removed 1 base at V and 7 bases at J, with 17 bases between. CDR3 size: 16 residues. Germline values: CDR1 SGHDT, CDR2 YYEEEE. CDR3 in DNA: TGTGCCAGCAGCTTGCTAGGGAGGAGGGGCCACGGGGAGCTGTTTTTT. It yields the protein CASSLLGRRGHGELFF. Full variable domain (rest looked up from reference TRBV5-6 and TRBJ2-2): DAGVTQSPTHLIKTRGQQVTLRCSPKSGHDTVSWYQQALGQGPQFIFQYYEEEERQRGNFPDRFSGHQFPNYSSELNVNALLLGDSALYLCASSLLGRRGHGELFFGEGSRLTVL.